Presented here are 23 T cell receptor beta chains from one specimen sequenced in a study of T cells in Graves' hyperthyroidism and ophthalmopathy. Regions amplified from RNA transcripts were the TCR beta CDR3 regions. HTBI primers were used for first-round RT-PCR of the TCR CDR3. TCRdb re-analysed the multiplex PCR reads in MiXCR, keeping a single row per CDR3 protein. The sample consists of more than 450,000 distinct CDR3 sequences, 15% to 20% of them appearing once. What was sequenced was blood. Receptors originate from a man aged 35 to 55 with Graves' ophthalmopathy.

This clonotype was recorded many times. This CDR3 reads CASSNLEHQGDSYGYTF. In DNA, the CDR3 is TGTGCCAGCAGTAACCTCGAGCACCAAGGGGACAGCTATGGCTACACCTTC. The chain uses TRBV6-2 or TRBV6-3 and TRBJ1-2; TRBD1 matches 7 bases. CDR1 and CDR2 from the germline V gene are MNHEY and SVGEGT. Unmatched junction bases numbered 16, after V lost 5 bases and J lost 4 bases. CDR3 length: 17 amino acids.

The rearrangement links TRBV12-3 or TRBV12-4 to TRBJ1-5; 9 bases match TRBD1. The CDR3 totals 14 residues. V was clipped by 6 bases and J by 6 bases; unmatched bases: 6. The CDR3 is CASSWDREGQPQHF. For the CDR3, the DNA is TGTGCCAGCAGCTGGGACAGGGAGGGTCAGCCCCAGCATTTT.

Written as DNA, the CDR3 is TGTGCCAGCAGCGTAGCTAGTGAAGGAACTAACACTGAAGCTTTCTTT. Amino acids: CASSVASEGTNTEAFF. The genes are TRBV9 and TRBJ1-1; D call uncertain. The CDR3 spans 16 residues. Germline values: CDR1 SGDLS, CDR2 YYNGEE. V lost 0 bases, J lost 2 bases, and 14 bases lay in between.

The gene calls are TRBV6-1 and TRBJ2-5, with D tentatively TRBD2 (6 bases). Per the germline V gene, CDR1 is MNHNS and CDR2 is SASEGT. The CDR3 spans 15 residues. The V end was cut by 6 bases, the J end by 0 bases, with 14 bases between. CDR3 bases: TGTGCCAGCAGCCCACTGGCGGGAAACCAAGAGACCCAGTACTTC. Translating gives CASSPLAGNQETQYF.

This clonotype was observed a few times. The gene calls are TRBV3-1 and TRBJ2-1, with 10 bases fitting TRBD2. The length of the CDR3 is 15 residues. Germline V lookup: CDR1 LGHDT, CDR2 YNNKEL (reference sequence). The junction had 9 bases not matched to a gene; V was cut back by 6 bases and J by 7 bases. CDR3 in DNA: TGTGCCAGCAGTTACGCAGCGGGAGGGCCGAATGAGCAGTTCTTC. Encoded protein: CASSYAAGGPNEQFF.

This sequence joins TRBV28 and TRBJ2-7, with a possible D match to TRBD1 (5 bases). Germline values: CDR1 MDHEN, CDR2 SYDVKM. V gave up 2 bases and J gave up 2 bases, with 13 bases separating them. The CDR3 length is 15 residues. The CDR3 sequence: CASSLIQGLPYEQYF. The CDR3 DNA sequence: TGTGCCAGCAGTTTAATTCAGGGTCTACCCTACGAGCAGTACTTC.

The V and J genes are TRBV18 and TRBJ1-2, with unresolved D. CDR3 length: 11 residues. V shed 5 bases and J shed 3 bases, with 4 bases lying between them. Germline V gene data show CDR1 as KGHSH and CDR2 as LQKENI. CDR3 amino acids: CASSKDYGYTF. As DNA, the CDR3 is TGTGCCAGCTCAAAGGACTATGGCTACACCTTC.

The genes are TRBV6-1 and TRBJ2-1; TRBD2 matches at 7 bases. With V trimmed by 8 bases and J by 9 bases, 10 bases remained unmatched. The CDR3 is made up of 13 amino acids. Germline-derived CDR1 and CDR2 are MNHNS and SASEGT. In DNA, the CDR3 is TGTGCCAGCGGGACGGGAGGAGTGGTTGAGCAGTTCTTC. Translation: CASGTGGVVEQFF.

This chain connects TRBV13 to TRBJ1-4; D is perhaps TRBD1 (5 bases). This CDR3 spans 15 amino acids. The V end was cut by 4 bases, the J end by 13 bases, with 22 bases between. Germline lookup yields CDR1 PRHDT and CDR2 FYEKMQ (reference sequence). The CDR3: CASSSGRAEGTRLFF. The DNA for the CDR3 is TGTGCCAGCAGCTCCGGTCGAGCCGAGGGGACGAGACTGTTTTTT.

This clonotype was observed a few times. V gene TRBV27 combines with J gene TRBJ2-1, with TRBD1 as a possible D gene (5 bases). CDR3 size: 16 residues. CDR1 is MNHEY and CDR2 is SMNVEV in the germline V gene (reference sequence). Between the trimmed V and J ends, which lost 0 bases and 10 bases, there was a span of 19 bases. The CDR3 here is CASSLSEGVYQSEQFF. The CDR3, as DNA: TGTGCCAGCAGTTTATCGGAAGGGGTTTATCAGTCGGAGCAGTTCTTC.

V is TRBV25-1 and J is TRBJ2-4; TRBD2 agrees at 11 bases. Trimming cost V 3 bases and J 11 bases; bases outside gene matches: 9. CDR1 is MGHDK, CDR2 SYGVNS, per germline. CDR3 length: 15 amino acids. In nucleotides, the CDR3 is TGTGCCAGCAGTGAGGGTACGCGGGGACTAGCGGTTCAGTACTTC. Encoded protein: CASSEGTRGLAVQYF.

On this clonotype itself: This may be a read error, as it is one base from a much larger clone. The CDR3 ends on some other residue instead of the conserved phenylalanine or tryptophan, so this is likely a read error. The V gene is TRBV7-3, the J gene TRBJ2-1; D could derive from TRBD1 or TRBD2 (7 bases each). The CDR3 is 13 residues long. V was trimmed by 5 bases and J by 7 bases, leaving 12 bases between them. Germline V gene data show CDR1 as SGHTA and CDR2 as FQGTGA. The CDR3 is CASSVQGGNEQFS. The CDR3 coding sequence is TGTGCCAGCAGCGTTCAGGGGGGGAATGAGCAGTTCTCC.

The chain carries TRBV24-1 and TRBJ2-1, with 7 bases aligning to TRBD2. V shed 5 bases, J shed 4 bases, and the junction held 10 bases outside the gene matches. The CDR3 extends over 16 amino acids. The V gene's germline CDR1 is KGHDR and CDR2 SFDVKD. The DNA of the CDR3 is TGTGCCACCAGTGGAACGGGAGGCCTAGTATACAATGAGCAGTTCTTC. The encoded protein is CATSGTGGLVYNEQFF.

This clonotype was found once. J is TRBJ1-6 and V is TRBV7-3; 8 nucleotides agree with TRBD1. CDR3 length: 14 amino acids. Germline V CDR1 and CDR2: SGHTA, FQGTGA. Unmatched junction bases numbered 10, after V lost 5 bases and J lost 13 bases. CDR3 bases: TGTGCCAGCAGCCCGACAGGGGCCTCCCACCCCCTCCACTTT. This translates into CASSPTGASHPLHF. Drawing the rest from reference TRBV7-3 and TRBJ1-6, the complete variable domain is GAGVSQTPSNKVTEKGKYVELRCDPISGHTALYWYRQSLGQGPEFLIYFQGTGAADDSGLPNDRFFAVRPEGSVSTLKIQRTERGDSAVYLCASSPTGASHPLHFGNGTRLTVT.

The gene calls are TRBV12-5 and TRBJ2-5; 9 bases align to TRBD2. In germline, CDR1 is LGHNT, CDR2 FRNRAP. Unmatched junction bases numbered 15, after V lost 0 bases and J lost 4 bases. This CDR3 comprises 19 residues. CDR3 sequence: CASGLVTSTSGGGRETQYF. In DNA, the CDR3 is TGTGCTAGTGGTTTGGTCACCTCGACTAGCGGCGGAGGTAGAGAGACCCAGTACTTC.

V gene TRBV30 combines with J gene TRBJ2-1; D ambiguous. This CDR3 spans 13 amino acids. CDR1 and CDR2 (germline): GTSNPN, SVGIG (reference sequence). V lost 8 bases and J lost 3, with 14 bases in between. The DNA of the CDR3 is TGTGCCGCAACGCTGAACGTCTACAATGAGCAGTTCTTC. It encodes CAATLNVYNEQFF.

V and J are TRBV12-3 or TRBV12-4 and TRBJ2-1; TRBD2 aligns across 14 bases. V trimming: 1 base; J trimming: 15 bases; junction bases outside the gene matches: 8. The CDR3 extends over 15 amino acids. CDR3 region: CASSLVGLAGGKGFF. The CDR3 bases are TGTGCCAGCAGTTTAGTTGGACTAGCGGGGGGAAAGGGGTTCTTC.

This clonotype has just a few counts. The chain carries TRBV20-1 and TRBJ2-2, with no clear D. CDR1 DFQATT and CDR2 SNEGSKA come from the germline V gene (reference sequence). V lost 2 bases, J lost 7 bases, and 5 bases lay in between. This CDR3 is built from 11 residues. DNA for the CDR3: TGCAGTGCTAGATGGATCGGGGAGCTGTTTTTT. Encoded protein: CSARWIGELFF.

This clonotype was seen a handful of times. The chain is built from TRBV7-2 and TRBJ2-5, with TRBD2 as a possible D gene (6 bases). V was clipped by 3 bases and J by 5 bases, with 16 bases between them. Germline loops: CDR1 SGHTA, CDR2 FQGNSA. This CDR3 is 15 amino acids long. CDR3 region: CASSFTGDFLETQYF. The DNA for the CDR3 is TGTGCCAGCAGCTTCACGGGGGACTTCCTTGAGACCCAGTACTTC.

This clonotype was observed a handful of times. V usage is TRBV30 and J usage is TRBJ1-5; D might be TRBD1 (5 bases). CDR3 length: 13 residues. The ends were cut back, 7 bases at V and 6 bases at J, with 16 bases in the middle. Germline values: CDR1 GTSNPN, CDR2 SVGIG (reference sequence). In nucleotides, the CDR3 is TGTGCCTTTCGGGGGGGTAGCGGTCAGCCCCAGCATTTT. This codes for CAFRGGSGQPQHF.

This clonotype was seen many times. The chain employs TRBV12-3 or TRBV12-4 and TRBJ2-1; 13 nucleotides match TRBD2. V shed 10 bases, J shed 10 bases, and the junction held 4 bases outside the gene matches. CDR3 length: 12 residues. DNA for the CDR3: TGTGCCATCGAGACTAGCGGGAGGGAGCAGTTCTTC. Translated, it gives CAIETSGREQFF.

With regard to this clonotype: A much larger clonotype is one base distant, so this may be a read error. The V call is TRBV5-1, the J call TRBJ2-2; D possibly corresponds to TRBD2 (6 bases). The CDR3 contains 14 residues. CDR1 SGHRS and CDR2 YFSETQ come from the germline V gene. CDR3 protein: CASRGGANAGELFF. The CDR3 region has the DNA TGCGCCAGCAGAGGAGGGGCGAACGCCGGGGAGCTGTTTTTT.

In the case of this clonotype: A much more abundant neighbour one base away suggests this may be a read error. The chain couples TRBV20-1 to TRBJ1-3, with TRBD1 matching 9 bases. The germline V gene encodes CDR1 DFQATT and CDR2 SNEGSKA (reference sequence). The CDR3 sequence is 13 residues long. CDR3 protein: CSTRQGAGNTIYF. The CDR3 nucleotides read TGCAGTACTAGACAGGGGGCTGGAAACACCATATATTTT.